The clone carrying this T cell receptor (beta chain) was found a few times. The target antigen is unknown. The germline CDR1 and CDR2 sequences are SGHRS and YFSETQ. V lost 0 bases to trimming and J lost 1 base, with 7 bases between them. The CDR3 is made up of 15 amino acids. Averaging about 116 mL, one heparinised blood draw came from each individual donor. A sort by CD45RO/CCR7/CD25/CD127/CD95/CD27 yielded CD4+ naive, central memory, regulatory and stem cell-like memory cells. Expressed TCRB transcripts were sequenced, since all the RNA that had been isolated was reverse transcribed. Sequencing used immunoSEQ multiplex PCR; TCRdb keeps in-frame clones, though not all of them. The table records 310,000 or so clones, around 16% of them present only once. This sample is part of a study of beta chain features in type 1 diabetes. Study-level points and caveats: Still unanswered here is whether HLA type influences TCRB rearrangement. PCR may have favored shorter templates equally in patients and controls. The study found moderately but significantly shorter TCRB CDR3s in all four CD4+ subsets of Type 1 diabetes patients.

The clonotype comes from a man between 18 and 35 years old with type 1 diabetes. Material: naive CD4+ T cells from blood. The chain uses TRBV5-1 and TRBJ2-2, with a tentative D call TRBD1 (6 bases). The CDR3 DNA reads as TGCGCCAGCAGCTTGGGGACAGTGAACACCGGGGAGCTGTTTTTT. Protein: CASSLGTVNTGELFF.